This T cell receptor beta chain was documented in a study of blood T cell repertoires in COVID-19. Study-level information: Samples came from the United States, Italy and Spain, spanning acute and convalescent COVID-19. Nucleic acid was either cDNA or gDNA, and it came from T cells, B-cell-depleted T cells, or PBMCs.

V was clipped by 6 bases and J by 4 bases; unmatched bases: 3. CDR1 is ENHRY and CDR2 is SYGVKD in the germline V gene. This CDR3 is 13 amino acids long. Per the original methods: From reference gene primer amplification, estimates of nucleated cell counts were derived. Sequencing used immunoSEQ multiplex PCR; TCRdb keeps in-frame clones, though not all of them. The DNA was the basis for D and trimming; V, J and clone size are from that table. The sample comprises hundreds of thousands of clones, around 80% of which are singletons, and just under 20% rests with the top ten. The material sequenced was peripheral blood. The genes are TRBV10-3 and TRBJ1-1, with 9 nucleotides matching TRBD1. The sequence was collected from a young man with active or convalescent COVID-19. The CDR3 protein is CAIRLDRGTEAFF. The DNA for the CDR3 is TGTGCCATCAGGCTGGACAGGGGCACTGAAGCTTTCTTT.